This TCR beta chain emerged from a study of cytomegalovirus exposure and HLA in healthy donors. Study-wide points: Trimming of TCR beta V- and J-genes showed a link, identified in a later analysis, to a missense DCLRE1C variant. Three CMV-associated chains proved CMV antigen-specific in vitro. In a later analysis, HLA-C alleles had the fewest associated TCRs, DRB1 alleles the most. The study labeled more than 150 TCR beta chains cytomegalovirus-associated.

This clone appeared a few times. Its antigen is unknown. Researchers ran the PCR with 60 Vbeta and 13 Jbeta primers. Profiled with immunoSEQ multiplex PCR; TCRdb holds only in-frame clones, not every one. The sample lists more than 130,000 clones, 73% occurring once. Trimming at V came to 6 bases and at J to 3 bases, leaving 2 bases not matched to a gene. CDR3 length: 14 residues. Germline assignment: CDR1 MNHNS and CDR2 SASEGT. The sequence was collected from a human donor in good health. The rearrangement uses TRBV6-1 and TRBJ2-3, with 11 nucleotides matching TRBD2. The sample comprised PBMCs. CDR3 sequence reads: CASRRLAGTDTQYF. The CDR3 bases are TGTGCCAGCAGAAGACTAGCGGGGACAGATACGCAGTATTTT.